This T cell receptor beta chain originates from a study of CD8 T cells in ankylosing spondylitis. The study, taken as a whole, reports: Researchers report that disease-linked clones proved CD8+ and relatively rare in peripheral blood. Both synovial fluid and blood in reactive arthritis had previously been reported to carry some motif variants. A motif of several highly homologous TCR beta variants was seen as apparently characteristic of ankylosing spondylitis blood. Enrichment of disease-linked clones was reportedly significant in matched ankylosing spondylitis synovial fluid.

Comment on this clonotype: Its target is unknown.

It was by quantitative 5'-RACE with molecular barcodes that TCR beta libraries were made. MiXCR, run by TCRdb on the 5' RACE reads, gives a single entry per CDR3 protein. The data show 100,000 to 150,000 distinct CDR3 sequences, 17% seen once. Sequencing was performed on blood, either unsorted or a sorted T cell fraction (not recorded which). The source of this sequence is a male donor with ankylosing spondylitis.

CDR3 bases: TGCGCCAGCAGTGAAGTGGGGGGTAATTCACCCCTCCACTTT. Translated: CASSEVGGNSPLHF. V is TRBV10-1 and J is TRBJ1-6; tentatively, D is TRBD1 (5 bases). The CDR3 has 14 amino acids. Germline CDR1 is WNHNN and CDR2 is SYGVQD (reference sequence). With 3 bases removed from V and 6 bases from J, the gap between germline ends came to 9 bases.